This T cell receptor beta chain stems from a study of blood T cell repertoires in COVID-19. Background on the study: Specimens from acute and convalescent COVID-19 originated in the United States, Italy and Spain. Nucleic acid was either cDNA or gDNA, and it came from T cells, B-cell-depleted T cells, or PBMCs.

In this sample, this clone turned up once. As processed by the authors: Estimates of nucleated cell counts were drawn from the amplification of reference gene primers. Clones were read by immunoSEQ multiplex PCR, and TCRdb kept only the in-frame ones, dropping some. V, J and clone size derive from that table, while D and trimming were established from the DNA sequence. The table has about 47,000 clones, around 90% seen once. What was sequenced was peripheral blood. This clonotype was sampled from a man in his fifties or sixties with active COVID-19.

The CDR3 sequence is CASSQDRGNLYNEQFF. In nucleotides, the CDR3 is TGTGCCAGCAGCCAAGATCGGGGGAACCTATACAATGAGCAGTTCTTC. The genes are TRBV14 and TRBJ2-1; D is possibly TRBD2 (6 bases). CDR1 is SGHDN, CDR2 FVKESK, per germline. Trimming cost V 0 bases and J 4 bases, with 13 bases left between them. The CDR3 consists of 16 residues. Drawing the rest from reference TRBV14 and TRBJ2-1, the complete variable domain is EAGVTQFPSHSVIEKGQTVTLRCDPISGHDNLYWYRRVMGKEIKFLLHFVKESKQDESGMPNNRFLAERTGGTYSTLKVQPAELEDSGVYFCASSQDRGNLYNEQFFGPGTRLTVL.